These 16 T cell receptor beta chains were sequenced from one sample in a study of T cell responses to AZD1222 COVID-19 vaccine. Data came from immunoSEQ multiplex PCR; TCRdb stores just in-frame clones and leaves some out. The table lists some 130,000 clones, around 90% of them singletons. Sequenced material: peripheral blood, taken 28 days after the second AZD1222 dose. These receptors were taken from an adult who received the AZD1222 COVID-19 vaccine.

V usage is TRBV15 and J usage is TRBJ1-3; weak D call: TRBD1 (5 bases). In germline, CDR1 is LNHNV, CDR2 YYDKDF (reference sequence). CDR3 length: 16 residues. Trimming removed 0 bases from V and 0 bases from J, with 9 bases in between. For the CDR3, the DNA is TGTGCCACCAGCAGAGATCGGGGGACCTCTGGAAACACCATATATTTT. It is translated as CATSRDRGTSGNTIYF. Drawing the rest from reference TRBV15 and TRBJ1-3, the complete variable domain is DAMVIQNPRYQVTQFGKPVTLSCSQTLNHNVMYWYQQKSSQAPKLLFHYYDKDFNNEADTPDNFQSRRPNTSFCFLDIRSPGLGDTAMYLCATSRDRGTSGNTIYFGEGSWLTVV.

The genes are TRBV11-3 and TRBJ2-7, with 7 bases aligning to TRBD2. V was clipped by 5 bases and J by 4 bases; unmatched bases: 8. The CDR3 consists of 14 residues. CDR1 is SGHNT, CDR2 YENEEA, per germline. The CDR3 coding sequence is TGTGCCAGCAGCCCCCGCGGGAGTATTTACGAGCAGTACTTC. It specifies CASSPRGSIYEQYF.

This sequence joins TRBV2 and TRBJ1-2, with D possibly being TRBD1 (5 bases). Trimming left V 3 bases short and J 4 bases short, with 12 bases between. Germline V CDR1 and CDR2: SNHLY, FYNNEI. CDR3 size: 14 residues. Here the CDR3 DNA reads TGTGCCAGCAGTGATCCCAGGGATCGCTATGGCTACACCTTC. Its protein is CASSDPRDRYGYTF.

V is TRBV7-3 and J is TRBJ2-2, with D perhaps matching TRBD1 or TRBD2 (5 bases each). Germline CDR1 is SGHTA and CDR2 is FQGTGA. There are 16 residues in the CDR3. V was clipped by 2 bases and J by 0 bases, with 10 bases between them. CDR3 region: CASSLGTVANTGELFF. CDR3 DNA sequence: TGTGCCAGCAGCTTAGGGACCGTCGCGAACACCGGGGAGCTGTTTTTT.

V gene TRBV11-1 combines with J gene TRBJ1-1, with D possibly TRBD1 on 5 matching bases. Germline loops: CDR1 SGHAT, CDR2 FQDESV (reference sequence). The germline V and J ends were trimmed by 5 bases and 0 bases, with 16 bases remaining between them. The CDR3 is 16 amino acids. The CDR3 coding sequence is TGTGCCAGCAGCAACCCCCGACAGATCATGAACACTGAAGCTTTCTTT. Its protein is CASSNPRQIMNTEAFF.

The CDR3 nucleotides read TGTGCCAGCAGTTACGGTCGGGGGCCTGCCTACGAGCAGTACTTC. Translated: CASSYGRGPAYEQYF. The chain employs TRBV6-2 or TRBV6-3 and TRBJ2-7, with D perhaps TRBD1 or TRBD2 (6 bases each). Germline CDR1 MNHEY, CDR2 SVGEGT. Trimming took off 2 bases at V and 2 bases at J, with 13 bases between the two ends. The CDR3 consists of 15 residues.

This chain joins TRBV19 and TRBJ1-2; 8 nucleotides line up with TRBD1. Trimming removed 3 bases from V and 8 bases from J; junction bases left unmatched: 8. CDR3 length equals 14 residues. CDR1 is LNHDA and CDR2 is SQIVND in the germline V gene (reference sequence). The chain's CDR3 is CASSIMAQGVGYTF. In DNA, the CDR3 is TGTGCCAGTAGTATTATGGCACAGGGGGTGGGCTACACCTTC.

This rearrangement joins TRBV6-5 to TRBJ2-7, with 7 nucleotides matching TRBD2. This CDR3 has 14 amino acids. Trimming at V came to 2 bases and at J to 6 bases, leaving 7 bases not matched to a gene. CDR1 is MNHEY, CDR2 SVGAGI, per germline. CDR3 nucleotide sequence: TGTGCCAGCAGTTACGCACGGGGGGAAGGCGAGCAGTACTTC. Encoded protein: CASSYARGEGEQYF.

The CDR3 coding sequence is TGCAGTGCTAGTTCGGCAGGGGGATCCTATAATTCACCCCTCCACTTT. Translating gives CSASSAGGSYNSPLHF. The gene calls are TRBV20-1 and TRBJ1-6; the match to TRBD1 covers 7 bases. Looked up from germline, CDR1 is DFQATT and CDR2 is SNEGSKA (reference sequence). The CDR3 extends over 16 amino acids. V lost 3 bases, J lost 1 base, and 6 bases stayed unmatched.

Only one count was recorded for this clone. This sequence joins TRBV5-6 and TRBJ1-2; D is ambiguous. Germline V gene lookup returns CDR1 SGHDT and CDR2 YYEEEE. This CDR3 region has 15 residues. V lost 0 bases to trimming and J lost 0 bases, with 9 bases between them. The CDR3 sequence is CASSLGTSSNYGYTF. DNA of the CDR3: TGTGCCAGCAGCTTGGGTACATCATCTAACTATGGCTACACCTTC.

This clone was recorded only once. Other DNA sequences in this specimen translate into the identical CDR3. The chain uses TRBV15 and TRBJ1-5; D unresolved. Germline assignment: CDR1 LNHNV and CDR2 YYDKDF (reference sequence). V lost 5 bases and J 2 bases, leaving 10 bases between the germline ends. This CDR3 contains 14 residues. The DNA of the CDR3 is TGTGCCACCAGCGGCGGAGCGGGCAATCAGCCCCAGCATTTT. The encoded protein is CATSGGAGNQPQHF.

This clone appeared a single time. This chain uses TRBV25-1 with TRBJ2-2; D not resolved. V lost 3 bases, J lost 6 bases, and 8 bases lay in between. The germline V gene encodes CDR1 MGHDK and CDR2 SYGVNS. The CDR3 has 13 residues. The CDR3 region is CASSDQSPGELFF. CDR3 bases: TGTGCCAGCAGTGATCAGTCCCCCGGGGAGCTGTTTTTT.

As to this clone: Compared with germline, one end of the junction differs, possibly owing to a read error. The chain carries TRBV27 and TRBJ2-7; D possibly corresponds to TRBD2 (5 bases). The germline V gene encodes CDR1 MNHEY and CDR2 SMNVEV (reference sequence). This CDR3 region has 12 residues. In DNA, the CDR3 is TGTGCCAGCAGCTTTAGCGTGGGGTTCTTAAACTTC. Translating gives CASSFSVGFLNF.

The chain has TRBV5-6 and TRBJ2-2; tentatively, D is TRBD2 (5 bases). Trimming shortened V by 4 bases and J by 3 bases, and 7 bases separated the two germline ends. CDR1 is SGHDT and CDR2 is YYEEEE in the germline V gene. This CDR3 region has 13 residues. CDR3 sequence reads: CASSVGDTGELFF. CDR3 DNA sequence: TGTGCCAGCAGCGTCGGGGACACCGGGGAGCTGTTTTTT. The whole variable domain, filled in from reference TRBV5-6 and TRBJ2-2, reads DAGVTQSPTHLIKTRGQQVTLRCSPKSGHDTVSWYQQALGQGPQFIFQYYEEEERQRGNFPDRFSGHQFPNYSSELNVNALLLGDSALYLCASSVGDTGELFFGEGSRLTVL.

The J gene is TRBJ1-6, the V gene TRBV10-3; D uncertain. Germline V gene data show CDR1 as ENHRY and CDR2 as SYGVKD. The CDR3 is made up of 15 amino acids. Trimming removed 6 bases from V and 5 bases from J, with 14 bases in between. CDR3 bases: TGTGCCATCAGCGGAGGAGGGTCAAATAATTCACCCCTCCACTTT. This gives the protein CAISGGGSNNSPLHF.

The CDR3 bases are TGTGCCAGCAGTTTTAGTGCGCTGGGTGAGCAGTTCTTC. Translating it yields CASSFSALGEQFF. This sequence joins TRBV9 and TRBJ2-1, with no clear D. Trimming removed 5 bases from V and 9 bases from J, with 15 bases in between. Germline assignment: CDR1 SGDLS and CDR2 YYNGEE. The CDR3 length is 13 residues.